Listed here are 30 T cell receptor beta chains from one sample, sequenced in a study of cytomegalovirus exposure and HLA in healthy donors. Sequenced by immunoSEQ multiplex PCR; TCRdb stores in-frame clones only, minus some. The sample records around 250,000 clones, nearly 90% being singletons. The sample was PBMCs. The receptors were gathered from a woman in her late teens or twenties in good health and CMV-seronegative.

CDR3 amino acids: CASSLPGSGGADTQYF. CDR3 DNA sequence: TGTGCCAGCAGCCTTCCCGGTAGCGGGGGGGCAGATACGCAGTATTTT. V gene TRBV7-9 combines with J gene TRBJ2-3; the match to TRBD2 covers 11 bases. From germline, CDR1 is SEHNR and CDR2 FQNEAQ (reference sequence). V lost 5 bases to trimming and J lost 4 bases; unmatched junction nucleotides: 8. This CDR3 is built from 16 residues.

CDR3 sequence (DNA): TGTGCCAGCAGTTACGCAGGGCCCCACGAGCAGTACTTC. Protein product: CASSYAGPHEQYF. The chain uses TRBV6-6 and TRBJ2-7, with D perhaps matching TRBD1 (5 bases). Trimming removed 2 bases from V and 5 bases from J, with 10 bases in between. The germline gives CDR1 MNHNY, CDR2 SVGAGI (reference sequence). The CDR3 covers 13 residues.

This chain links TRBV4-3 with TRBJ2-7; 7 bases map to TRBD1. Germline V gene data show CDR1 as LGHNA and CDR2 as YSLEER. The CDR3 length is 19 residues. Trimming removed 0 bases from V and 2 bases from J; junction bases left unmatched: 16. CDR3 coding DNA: TGCGCCAGCAGCCAAGATCGGGGTTTTGGGATAGGACAGGCCTACGAGCAGTACTTC. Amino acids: CASSQDRGFGIGQAYEQYF.

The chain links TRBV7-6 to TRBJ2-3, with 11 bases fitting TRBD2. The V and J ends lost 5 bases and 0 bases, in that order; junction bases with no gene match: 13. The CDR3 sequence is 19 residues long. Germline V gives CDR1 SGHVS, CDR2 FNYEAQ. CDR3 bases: TGTGCCAGCAGCCCCCTTTCGGCTAGCGGGGGGATTAGCACAGATACGCAGTATTTT. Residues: CASSPLSASGGISTDTQYF.

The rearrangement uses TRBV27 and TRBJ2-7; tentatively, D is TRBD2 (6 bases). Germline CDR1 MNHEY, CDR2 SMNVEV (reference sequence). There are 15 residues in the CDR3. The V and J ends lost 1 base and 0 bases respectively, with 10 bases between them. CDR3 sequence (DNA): TGTGCCAGCAGTTTATTTCTGCGGGACTCCTACGAGCAGTACTTC. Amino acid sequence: CASSLFLRDSYEQYF.

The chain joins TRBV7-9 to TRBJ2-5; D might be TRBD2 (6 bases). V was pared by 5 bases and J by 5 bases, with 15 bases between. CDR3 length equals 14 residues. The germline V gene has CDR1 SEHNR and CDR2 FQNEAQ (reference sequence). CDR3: CASSVGTRWETQYF. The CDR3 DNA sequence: TGTGCCAGCAGCGTCGGGACTCGGTGGGAGACCCAGTACTTC.

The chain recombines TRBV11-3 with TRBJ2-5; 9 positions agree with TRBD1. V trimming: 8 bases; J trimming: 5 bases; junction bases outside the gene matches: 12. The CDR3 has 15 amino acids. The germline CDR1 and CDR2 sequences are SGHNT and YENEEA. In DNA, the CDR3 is TGTGCCAGCTCTCGTACAGGGGGCTATTCGGAGACCCAGTACTTC. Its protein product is CASSRTGGYSETQYF.

Here the CDR3 reads CASSPLRGSYNEQFF. DNA for the CDR3: TGTGCCAGCAGCCCACTCCGGGGCTCCTACAATGAGCAGTTCTTC. This chain uses TRBV5-6 with TRBJ2-1; tentative D call: TRBD2 (5 bases). Deletions cut 4 bases from V and 0 bases from J, with 11 bases between. Germline lookup yields CDR1 SGHDT and CDR2 YYEEEE. The CDR3 covers 15 residues. Combining the CDR3 with reference TRBV5-6 and TRBJ2-1 gives the whole variable domain DAGVTQSPTHLIKTRGQQVTLRCSPKSGHDTVSWYQQALGQGPQFIFQYYEEEERQRGNFPDRFSGHQFPNYSSELNVNALLLGDSALYLCASSPLRGSYNEQFFGPGTRLTVL.

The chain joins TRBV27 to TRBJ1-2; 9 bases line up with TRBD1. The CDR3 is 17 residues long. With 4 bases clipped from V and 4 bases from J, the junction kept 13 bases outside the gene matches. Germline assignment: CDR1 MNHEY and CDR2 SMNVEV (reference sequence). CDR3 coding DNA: TGTGCCAGCAGTTCGGTTGGGACAGGGATGTCTTTCTATGGCTACACCTTC. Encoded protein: CASSSVGTGMSFYGYTF.

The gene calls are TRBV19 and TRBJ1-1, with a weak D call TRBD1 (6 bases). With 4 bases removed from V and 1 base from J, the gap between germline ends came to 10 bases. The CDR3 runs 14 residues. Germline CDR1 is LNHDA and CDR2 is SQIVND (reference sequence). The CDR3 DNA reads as TGTGCCAGTAGTAGAGAGGACAGGAACACTGAAGCTTTCTTT. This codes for CASSREDRNTEAFF.

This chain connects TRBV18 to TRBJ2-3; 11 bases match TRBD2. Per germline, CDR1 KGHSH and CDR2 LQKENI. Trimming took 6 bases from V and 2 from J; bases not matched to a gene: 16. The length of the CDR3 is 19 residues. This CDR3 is CASSPQRPRTSGYTDTQYF. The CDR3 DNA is TGTGCCAGCTCGCCGCAGAGACCCCGGACTAGCGGGTACACAGATACGCAGTATTTT.

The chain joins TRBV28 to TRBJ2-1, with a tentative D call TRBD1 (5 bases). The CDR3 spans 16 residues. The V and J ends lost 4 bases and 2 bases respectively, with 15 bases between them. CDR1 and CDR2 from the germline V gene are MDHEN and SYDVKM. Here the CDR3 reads CASSSPGNLAYNEQFF. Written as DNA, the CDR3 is TGTGCCAGCAGTTCCCCAGGGAATTTAGCCTACAATGAGCAGTTCTTC.

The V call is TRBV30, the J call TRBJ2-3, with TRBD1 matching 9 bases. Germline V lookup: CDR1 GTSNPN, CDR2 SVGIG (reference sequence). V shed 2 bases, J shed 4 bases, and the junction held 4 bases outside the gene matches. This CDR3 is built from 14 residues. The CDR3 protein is CAWSPGQGSDTQYF. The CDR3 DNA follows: TGTGCCTGGAGTCCCGGACAGGGGTCAGATACGCAGTATTTT.

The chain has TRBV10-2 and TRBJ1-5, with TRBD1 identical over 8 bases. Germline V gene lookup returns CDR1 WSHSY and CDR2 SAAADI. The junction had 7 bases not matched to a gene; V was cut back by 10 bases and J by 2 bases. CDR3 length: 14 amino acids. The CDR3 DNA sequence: TGCGCCACAACAGGGGGGGGCGGCAATCAGCCCCAGCATTTT. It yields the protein CATTGGGGNQPQHF.

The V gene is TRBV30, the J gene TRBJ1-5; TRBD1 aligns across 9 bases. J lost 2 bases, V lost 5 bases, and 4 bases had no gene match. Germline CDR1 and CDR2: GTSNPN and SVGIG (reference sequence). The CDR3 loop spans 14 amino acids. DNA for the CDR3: TGTGCCTGGGAACAGGGGGCTGGCAATCAGCCCCAGCATTTT. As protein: CAWEQGAGNQPQHF.

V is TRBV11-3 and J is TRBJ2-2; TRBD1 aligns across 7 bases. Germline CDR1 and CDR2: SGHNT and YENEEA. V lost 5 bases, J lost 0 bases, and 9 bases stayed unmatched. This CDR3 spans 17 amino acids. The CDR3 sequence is CASSLRDSSPNTGELFF. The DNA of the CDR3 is TGTGCCAGCAGCCTCCGGGACAGCAGCCCGAACACCGGGGAGCTGTTTTTT.

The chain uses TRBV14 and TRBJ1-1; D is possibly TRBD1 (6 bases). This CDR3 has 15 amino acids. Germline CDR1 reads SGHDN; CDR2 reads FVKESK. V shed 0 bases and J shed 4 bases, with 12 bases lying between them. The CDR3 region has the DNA TGTGCCAGCAGCCAAGAACAGGACAGACCCACTGAAGCTTTCTTT. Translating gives CASSQEQDRPTEAFF.

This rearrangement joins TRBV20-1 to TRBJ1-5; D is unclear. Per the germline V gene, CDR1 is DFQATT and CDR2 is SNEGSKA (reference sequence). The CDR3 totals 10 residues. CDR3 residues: CKGRGQPQHF. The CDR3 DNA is TGCAAAGGTCGCGGTCAGCCCCAGCATTTT.

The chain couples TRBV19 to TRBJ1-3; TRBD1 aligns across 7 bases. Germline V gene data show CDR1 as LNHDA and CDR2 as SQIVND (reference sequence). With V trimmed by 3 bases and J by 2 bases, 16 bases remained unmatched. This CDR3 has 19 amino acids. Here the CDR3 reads CASSIQIADTGAAGNTIYF. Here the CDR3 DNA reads TGTGCCAGTAGTATCCAAATCGCCGACACAGGGGCGGCTGGAAACACCATATATTTT.

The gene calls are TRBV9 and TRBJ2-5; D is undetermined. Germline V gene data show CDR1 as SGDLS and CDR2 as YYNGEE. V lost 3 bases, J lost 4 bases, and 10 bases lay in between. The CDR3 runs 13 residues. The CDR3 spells CASSDRVRETQYF. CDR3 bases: TGTGCCAGCAGCGATAGAGTTCGAGAGACCCAGTACTTC.

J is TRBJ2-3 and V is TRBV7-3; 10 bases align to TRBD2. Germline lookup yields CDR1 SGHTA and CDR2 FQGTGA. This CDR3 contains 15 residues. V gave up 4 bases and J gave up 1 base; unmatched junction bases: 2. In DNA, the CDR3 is TGTGCCAGCAGCTCCCTAGCGGGGGGCACAGATACGCAGTATTTT. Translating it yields CASSSLAGGTDTQYF.

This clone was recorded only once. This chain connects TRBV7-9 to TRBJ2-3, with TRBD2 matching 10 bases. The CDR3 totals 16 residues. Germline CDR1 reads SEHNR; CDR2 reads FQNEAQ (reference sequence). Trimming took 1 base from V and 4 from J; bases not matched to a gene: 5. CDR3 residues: CASSLEGTSESDTQYF. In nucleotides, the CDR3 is TGTGCCAGCAGCTTAGAAGGGACTAGCGAATCAGATACGCAGTATTTT.

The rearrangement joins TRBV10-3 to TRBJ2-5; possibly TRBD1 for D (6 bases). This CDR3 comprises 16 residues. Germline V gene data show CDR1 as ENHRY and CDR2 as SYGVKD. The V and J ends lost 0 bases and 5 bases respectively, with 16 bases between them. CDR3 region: CAISESGAGVGETQYF. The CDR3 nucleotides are TGTGCCATCAGTGAGTCGGGGGCAGGGGTTGGCGAGACCCAGTACTTC.

The CDR3 coding sequence is TGCGCCAGCAGCCAGGAAATCGGGGGGACCCAGTACTTC. Protein product: CASSQEIGGTQYF. This chain joins TRBV5-1 and TRBJ2-5; tentatively, D is TRBD2 (6 bases). Trimming removed 4 bases from V and 7 bases from J, with 14 bases in between. Germline CDR1 SGHRS, CDR2 YFSETQ. The CDR3 runs to 13 residues.

The CDR3 is CASSSPSGELFF. The CDR3 DNA reads TGTGCCAGCAGTTCCCCCTCGGGAGAGCTGTTTTTT. J is TRBJ2-2 and V is TRBV6-5, with D perhaps TRBD2 (5 bases). Germline V CDR1 and CDR2: MNHEY, SVGAGI. V lost 4 bases and J 11 bases, leaving 11 bases between the germline ends. CDR3 length: 12 amino acids.

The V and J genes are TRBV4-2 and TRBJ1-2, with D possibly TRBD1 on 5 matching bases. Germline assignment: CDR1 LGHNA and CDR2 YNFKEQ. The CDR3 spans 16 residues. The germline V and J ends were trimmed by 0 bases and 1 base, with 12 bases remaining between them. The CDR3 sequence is CASSQDPGRDNYGYTF. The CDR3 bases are TGTGCCAGCAGCCAAGATCCAGGCAGGGATAACTATGGCTACACCTTC.

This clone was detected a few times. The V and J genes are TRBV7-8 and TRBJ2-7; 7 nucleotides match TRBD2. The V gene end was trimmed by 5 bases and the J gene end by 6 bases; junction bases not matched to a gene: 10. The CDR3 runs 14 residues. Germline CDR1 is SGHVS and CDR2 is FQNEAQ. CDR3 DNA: TGTGCCAGCAGCGTGGAACTAGCGATCGGCGAGCAGTACGTC. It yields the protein CASSVELAIGEQYV.

The CDR3 DNA follows: TGTGCCAGTAGCCAGGGTTTCGAGGACAATCAGCCCCAGCATTTT. This encodes CASSQGFEDNQPQHF. This rearrangement joins TRBV19 to TRBJ1-5, with D maybe TRBD1 (5 bases). CDR1 LNHDA and CDR2 SQIVND come from the germline V gene (reference sequence). The germline V and J ends were trimmed by 6 bases and 3 bases, with 15 bases remaining between them. The CDR3 loop spans 15 amino acids.

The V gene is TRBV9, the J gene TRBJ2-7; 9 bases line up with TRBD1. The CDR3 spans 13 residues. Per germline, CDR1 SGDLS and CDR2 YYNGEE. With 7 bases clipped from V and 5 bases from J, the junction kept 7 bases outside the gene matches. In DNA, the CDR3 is TGTGCCAGCCTAACAGGGGGCGCGGACGAGCAGTACGTC. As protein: CASLTGGADEQYV.

The CDR3 region has the DNA TGTGCCAGCTGGGGGACAGCGCCCTACAATGAGCAGTTCTTC. Translated, it gives CASWGTAPYNEQFF. The chain is built from TRBV6-1 and TRBJ2-1; 7 nucleotides match TRBD1. V lost 8 bases to trimming and J lost 2 bases; unmatched junction nucleotides: 6. Germline CDR1 and CDR2: MNHNS and SASEGT. This CDR3 contains 14 residues.